This is a list of T cell receptor beta chains from one sample in a study of regulatory T cells in long-lasting Graves disease. TCRdb re-called the multiplex PCR reads through MiXCR, storing one row per CDR3 protein. The sample shows about 500,000 distinct CDR3 sequences, roughly 15% of them seen only once. These data also formed part of another study, on T cells in Graves' hyperthyroidism and ophthalmopathy.

The sample was peripheral blood mononuclear cells (PBMCs), taken at new diagnosis, from a patient treated with antithyroid drugs. The receptors shown here come from a man aged 35 to 55 with Graves disease. The conserved cysteine and the conserved F or W are not part of the CDR3 here. Some rows have no size entry. The others give once, few or many, or a class for an expanded clone.

>many|TRBV5-1
ASSLGGPTDTQY
>-|TRBV18
ASSPRGGTSGQKDNEQF
>few|TRBV10-3
AISESGLNEQF
>few|TRBV5-1
ASRDSSSGELF
>many|TRBV28
ASNRGQVGPDQY
>-|TRBV3-1
ASGGDQETQY
>-|TRBV7-2
ASSPAGATRKTQY
>many|TRBV20-1
SARPGYGPYEQY
>-|TRBV12-3/TRBV12-4
ASSLVILSGRKTDTQY
>few|TRBV20-1
SAAPNSGRGGVGELF
>many|TRBV5-1
ASSTEAHSYEQY
>many|TRBV10-3
AISVGPGRDNEQF
>-|TRBV28
ASGTTGADPFYEQY
>many|TRBV30
AWRGPATNYGYT
>few|TRBV29-1
SVGAGRAKNIQY
>many|TRBV28
ASSPPSGRTGAETQY
>few|TRBV19
ASSKVAGHNEQF
>-|TRBV3-1
ASSPRQTYNEQF
>many|TRBV15
ATSSYLAKNIQY
>-|TRBV5-1
ATRDSNSGNTIY
>-|TRBV29-1
SVEERLRGGQTQY
>-|TRBV4-3
ASSRTPGLPSYEQY
>-|TRBV20-1
SARDAGGPSDEQF
>few|TRBV29-1
SVTDRGTYEQY
>many|TRBV6-2/TRBV6-3
ATSLVNTEAF
>few|TRBV5-6
ASSLDVISGAYNEQF
>many|TRBV18
ASSPIRREGRNYNEQF
>many|TRBV6-2/TRBV6-3
ASRTRDTQY
>many|TRBV18
ASSPKLELNEKLF
>many|TRBV11-2
ASSFDQREGLESTDTQY
>-|TRBV28
ASGQLLGNTIY
>few|TRBV24-1
ATIFRQFYGYT
>few|TRBV28
ASSSGTGLAGGWGNEQF
>-|TRBV12-5
ASGLSGGRARNEQF